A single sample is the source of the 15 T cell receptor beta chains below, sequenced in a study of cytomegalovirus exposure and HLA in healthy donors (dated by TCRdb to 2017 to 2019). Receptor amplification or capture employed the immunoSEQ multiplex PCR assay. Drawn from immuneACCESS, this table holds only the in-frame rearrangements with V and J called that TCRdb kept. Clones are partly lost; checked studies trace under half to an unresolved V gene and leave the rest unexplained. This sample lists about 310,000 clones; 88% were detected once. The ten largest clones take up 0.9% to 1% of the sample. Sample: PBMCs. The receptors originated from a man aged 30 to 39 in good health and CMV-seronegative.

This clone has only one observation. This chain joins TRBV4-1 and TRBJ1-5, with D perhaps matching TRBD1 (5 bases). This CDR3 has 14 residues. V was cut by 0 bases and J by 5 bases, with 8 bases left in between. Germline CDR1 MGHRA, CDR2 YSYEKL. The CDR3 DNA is TGCGCCAGCAGCCAAGACCAGGGATATCAGCCCCAGCATTTT. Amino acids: CASSQDQGYQPQHF.

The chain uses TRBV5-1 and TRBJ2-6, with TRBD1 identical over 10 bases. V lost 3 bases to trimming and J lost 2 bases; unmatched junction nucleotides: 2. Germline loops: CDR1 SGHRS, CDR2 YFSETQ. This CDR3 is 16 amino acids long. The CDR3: CASSSGTGAGANVLTF. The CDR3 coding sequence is TGCGCCAGCAGCTCAGGGACAGGGGCTGGGGCCAACGTCCTGACTTTC.

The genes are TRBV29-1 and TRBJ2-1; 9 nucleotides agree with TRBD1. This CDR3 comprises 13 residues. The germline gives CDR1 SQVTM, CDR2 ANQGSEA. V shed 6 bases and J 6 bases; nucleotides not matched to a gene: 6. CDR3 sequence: CSVKPTGGNEQFF. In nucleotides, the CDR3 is TGCAGCGTAAAACCGACAGGGGGCAATGAGCAGTTCTTC.

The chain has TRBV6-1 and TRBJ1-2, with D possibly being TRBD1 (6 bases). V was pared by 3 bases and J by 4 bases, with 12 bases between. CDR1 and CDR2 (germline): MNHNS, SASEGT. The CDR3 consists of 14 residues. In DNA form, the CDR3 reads TGTGCCAGCAGTGAGAGGACAGCCCCCTATGGCTACACCTTC. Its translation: CASSERTAPYGYTF.

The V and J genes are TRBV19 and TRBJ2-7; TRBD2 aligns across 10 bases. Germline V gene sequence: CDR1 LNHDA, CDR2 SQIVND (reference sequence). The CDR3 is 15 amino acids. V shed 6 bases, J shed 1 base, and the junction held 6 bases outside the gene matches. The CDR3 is CASSSSSGGSYEQYF. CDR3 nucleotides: TGTGCCAGTAGCAGCTCTAGCGGGGGATCCTACGAGCAGTACTTC.

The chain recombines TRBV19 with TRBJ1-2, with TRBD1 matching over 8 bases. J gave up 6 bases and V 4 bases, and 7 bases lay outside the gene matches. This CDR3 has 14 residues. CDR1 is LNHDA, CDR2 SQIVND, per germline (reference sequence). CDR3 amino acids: CASSNTGTGHGYTF. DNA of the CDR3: TGTGCCAGTAGTAACACCGGGACAGGACATGGCTACACCTTC.

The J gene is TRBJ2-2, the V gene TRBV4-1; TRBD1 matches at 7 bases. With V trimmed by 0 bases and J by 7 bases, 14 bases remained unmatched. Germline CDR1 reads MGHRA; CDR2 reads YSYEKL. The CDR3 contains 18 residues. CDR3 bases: TGCGCCAGCAGCCAAGATTTCCGGGACAGTCAACGGGTCGGGGAGCTGTTTTTT. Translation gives CASSQDFRDSQRVGELFF.

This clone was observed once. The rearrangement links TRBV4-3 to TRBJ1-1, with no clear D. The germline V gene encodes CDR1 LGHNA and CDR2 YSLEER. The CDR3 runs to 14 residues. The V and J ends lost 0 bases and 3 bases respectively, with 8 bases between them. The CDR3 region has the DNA TGCGCCAGCAGCCAAGATCCCCGGGACACTGAAGCTTTCTTT. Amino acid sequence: CASSQDPRDTEAFF.

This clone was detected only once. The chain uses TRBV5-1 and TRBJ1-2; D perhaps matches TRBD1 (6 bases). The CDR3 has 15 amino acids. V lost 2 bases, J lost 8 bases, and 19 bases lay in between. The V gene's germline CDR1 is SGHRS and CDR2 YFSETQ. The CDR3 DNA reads TGCGCCAGCAGCTTAACATCCGGGACACGACAAGGCTACACCTTC. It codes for CASSLTSGTRQGYTF.

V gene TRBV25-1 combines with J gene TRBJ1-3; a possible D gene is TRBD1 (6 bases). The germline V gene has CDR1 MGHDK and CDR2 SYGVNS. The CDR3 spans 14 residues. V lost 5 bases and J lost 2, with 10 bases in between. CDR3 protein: CASSSGGPGNTIYF. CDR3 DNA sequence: TGTGCCAGCAGTTCGGGGGGCCCTGGAAACACCATATATTTT.

The CDR3 bases are TGTGCCAGTGAGGGGGACAGGGTGGATGAAAAACTGTTTTTT. This translates into CASEGDRVDEKLFF. The chain carries TRBV2 and TRBJ1-4, with TRBD1 matching 9 bases. Trimming took 9 bases from V and 6 from J; bases not matched to a gene: 8. This CDR3 contains 14 residues. The germline CDR1 and CDR2 sequences are SNHLY and FYNNEI.

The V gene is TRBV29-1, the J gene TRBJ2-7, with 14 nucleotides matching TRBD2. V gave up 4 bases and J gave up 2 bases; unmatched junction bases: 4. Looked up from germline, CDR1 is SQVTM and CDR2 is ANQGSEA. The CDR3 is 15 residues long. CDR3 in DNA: TGCAGCGTTGTATGGACTAGCGGGGGGACCTACGAGCAGTACTTC. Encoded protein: CSVVWTSGGTYEQYF.

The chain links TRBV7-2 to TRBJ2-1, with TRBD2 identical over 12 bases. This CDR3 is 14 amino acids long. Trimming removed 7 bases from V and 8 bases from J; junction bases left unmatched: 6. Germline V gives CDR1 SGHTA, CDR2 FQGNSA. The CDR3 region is CASTLAGGIDEQFF. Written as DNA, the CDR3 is TGTGCCAGCACCCTAGCGGGGGGGATCGATGAGCAGTTCTTC.

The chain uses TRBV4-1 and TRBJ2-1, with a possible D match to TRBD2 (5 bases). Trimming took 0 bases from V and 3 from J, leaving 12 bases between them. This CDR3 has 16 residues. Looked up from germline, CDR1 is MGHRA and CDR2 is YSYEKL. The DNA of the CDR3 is TGCGCCAGCAGCCAAGATAAGGGAACTAGCTACAATGAGCAGTTCTTC. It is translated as CASSQDKGTSYNEQFF.

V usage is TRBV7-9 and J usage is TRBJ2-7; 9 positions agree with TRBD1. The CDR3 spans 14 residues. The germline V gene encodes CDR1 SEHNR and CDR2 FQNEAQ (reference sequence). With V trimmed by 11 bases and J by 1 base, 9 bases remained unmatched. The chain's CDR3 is CARPRDRASYEQYF. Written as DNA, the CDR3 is TGTGCCCGACCCCGGGACAGGGCGTCCTACGAGCAGTACTTC.